These 24 T cell receptor beta chains originate from one sample sequenced in a study of Graves' ophthalmopathy and Graves' hyperthyroidism. Amplified TCR beta CDR3 regions were obtained using RNA transcripts as template. In the first round, RT-PCR was carried out with HTBI primers, and a multiplex PCR formed the second round. TCRdb redid the calling of the multiplex PCR reads with MiXCR, one entry per CDR3 protein. The table lists 200,000 to 250,000 distinct CDR3 sequences, under 25% of them singletons. Sequencing used peripheral blood. The receptors shown here come from a woman aged 50 to 60 with Graves' ophthalmopathy.

This clonotype was counted at least ten times. CDR3 DNA: TGTGCCAGCGGGGGGGACAGGGGAATTCAGCCCCAGCATTTT. Amino acids: CASGGDRGIQPQHF. V usage is TRBV27 and J usage is TRBJ1-5; 10 bases line up with TRBD1. This CDR3 is built from 14 residues. Looked up from germline, CDR1 is MNHEY and CDR2 is SMNVEV (reference sequence). The junction had 7 bases not matched to a gene; V was cut back by 8 bases and J by 6 bases.

Many counts were recorded for this clonotype. The chain is built from TRBV7-2 and TRBJ2-5, with 9 positions matching TRBD2. Germline trimming cut 6 bases from V and 7 bases from J; bases unmatched to any gene: 15. This CDR3 contains 16 residues. Germline lookup yields CDR1 SGHTA and CDR2 FQGNSA. The CDR3 loop reads CASSPPLAGPVGTQYF. CDR3 sequence (DNA): TGTGCCAGCAGTCCTCCCCTAGCGGGACCGGTGGGGACCCAGTACTTC.

This chain joins TRBV28 and TRBJ1-1; a weak D match, TRBD1 (5 bases). Germline values: CDR1 MDHEN, CDR2 SYDVKM. The CDR3 extends over 17 amino acids. V was cut by 5 bases and J by 7 bases, with 26 bases left in between. The CDR3 sequence: CASSTRGGRVKASEAFF. CDR3 sequence (DNA): TGTGCCAGCAGTACGCGGGGGGGTAGGGTTAAGGCCAGTGAAGCTTTCTTT.

This clonotype occurred many times. The CDR3 region is CASSSGGFVNYGYTF. In nucleotides, the CDR3 is TGTGCCAGCAGCTCCGGAGGGTTTGTGAACTATGGCTACACCTTC. The chain has TRBV13 and TRBJ1-2; D is undetermined. This CDR3 region has 15 residues. Trimming pared 4 bases from V and 2 bases from J, leaving 14 bases between. Germline V gene data show CDR1 as PRHDT and CDR2 as FYEKMQ (reference sequence).

Ten or more counts support this clonotype. The chain is built from TRBV6-1 and TRBJ2-4; D is unresolved. Looked up from germline, CDR1 is MNHNS and CDR2 is SASEGT. This CDR3 is 15 amino acids long. V gave up 4 bases and J gave up 8 bases, with 18 bases separating them. The CDR3 here is CASSGSGRLVDIQYF. The CDR3 DNA sequence: TGTGCCAGCAGTGGATCCGGCCGTTTGGTCGACATTCAGTACTTC.

Ten or more counts support this clonotype. The chain is built from TRBV30 and TRBJ2-7; 7 positions agree with TRBD1. J lost 6 bases, V lost 1 base, and 9 bases had no gene match. This CDR3 has 14 amino acids. Germline V CDR1 and CDR2: GTSNPN, SVGIG (reference sequence). For the CDR3, the DNA is TGTGCCTGGAGTGAAGGACAGGTTTACAGCGAGCAGTACTTC. This sequence encodes CAWSEGQVYSEQYF.

This clonotype occurred many times. The chain employs TRBV5-1 and TRBJ2-7; 8 positions agree with TRBD1. V shed 4 bases, J shed 4 bases, and the junction held 10 bases outside the gene matches. CDR1 and CDR2 (germline): SGHRS, YFSETQ. This CDR3 spans 15 amino acids. CDR3 nucleotides: TGCGCCAGCAGCAAGGACAGGGTGAATTGGTACGAGCAGTACTTC. It translates to CASSKDRVNWYEQYF.

This clonotype was detected many times. The chain is built from TRBV28 and TRBJ1-2, with no clear D. V lost 3 bases and J 5 bases, leaving 16 bases between the germline ends. The CDR3 spans 15 residues. CDR1 is MDHEN, CDR2 SYDVKM, per germline. CDR3 residues: CASSFVGRLRYGYTF. The DNA of the CDR3 is TGTGCCAGCAGTTTTGTTGGCAGGCTAAGATATGGCTACACCTTC.

Only a few counts were recorded for this clonotype. V is TRBV5-1 and J is TRBJ2-5, with D hard to call. Germline loops: CDR1 SGHRS, CDR2 YFSETQ. The CDR3 is 13 amino acids. Trimming left V 4 bases short and J 2 bases short, with 9 bases between. Here the CDR3 reads CASSMGTQETQYF. The CDR3 DNA follows: TGCGCCAGCAGCATGGGAACTCAAGAGACCCAGTACTTC.

The chain employs TRBV27 and TRBJ2-7; 7 bases are shared with TRBD2. J lost 5 bases, V lost 3 bases, and 7 bases had no gene match. CDR1 and CDR2 (germline): MNHEY, SMNVEV (reference sequence). CDR3 length: 14 amino acids. The CDR3 is CASSFLAVNDEQYF. The CDR3 nucleotides read TGTGCCAGCAGTTTCCTAGCGGTAAACGACGAGCAGTACTTC.

This chain uses TRBV6-1 with TRBJ1-2; D is possibly TRBD1 (6 bases). The germline V gene has CDR1 MNHNS and CDR2 SASEGT. The CDR3 is 12 amino acids. The ends were cut back, 7 bases at V and 4 bases at J, with 10 bases in the middle. CDR3 in amino acids: CASKSDSYGYTF. In DNA, the CDR3 is TGTGCCAGCAAATCGGACAGCTATGGCTACACCTTC.

There are many counts of this clonotype. J is TRBJ1-1 and V is TRBV5-1, with a possible D match to TRBD1 (6 bases). This CDR3 region has 14 residues. Germline CDR1 SGHRS, CDR2 YFSETQ. Trimming cost V 2 bases and J 4 bases, with 12 bases left between them. CDR3 DNA: TGCGCCAGCAGCTTTCAGGGGCAGGGCACTGAAGCTTTCTTT. It encodes CASSFQGQGTEAFF.

The V call is TRBV28, the J call TRBJ1-2, with TRBD1 matching 7 bases. V lost 3 bases to trimming and J lost 2 bases; unmatched junction nucleotides: 3. CDR1 and CDR2 from the germline V gene are MDHEN and SYDVKM. CDR3 length: 14 amino acids. The CDR3 nucleotides read TGTGCCAGCAGTTTGGGACAGCGGAACTATGGCTACACCTTC. It yields the protein CASSLGQRNYGYTF.

V and J are TRBV28 and TRBJ1-2, with D possibly being TRBD1 (5 bases). Germline V gives CDR1 MDHEN, CDR2 SYDVKM. V gave up 10 bases and J gave up 4 bases, with 22 bases separating them. The CDR3 consists of 15 residues. CDR3 sequence: CATSRDTEGLYGYTF. CDR3 DNA sequence: TGTGCCACCAGCAGAGATACGGAGGGGCTCTATGGCTACACCTTC.

This clonotype was seen at least ten times. The V call is TRBV6-1, the J call TRBJ1-1, with TRBD1 matching over 8 bases. The CDR3 has 13 amino acids. Germline V gene sequence: CDR1 MNHNS, CDR2 SASEGT. With V trimmed by 8 bases and J by 8 bases, 10 bases remained unmatched. The CDR3 bases are TGTGCCAGCTGGACAGGGTTAGATACGGAAGCTTTCTTT. This codes for CASWTGLDTEAFF.

This clonotype was observed many times. V usage is TRBV4-1 and J usage is TRBJ2-7; D gene unclear. From germline, CDR1 is MGHRA and CDR2 YSYEKL. Trimming took off 0 bases at V and 2 bases at J, with 8 bases between the two ends. This CDR3 has 14 amino acids. CDR3: CASSQDSATYEQYF. CDR3 DNA sequence: TGCGCCAGCAGCCAAGACTCCGCAACCTACGAGCAGTACTTC.

This clonotype appeared many times. V usage is TRBV28 and J usage is TRBJ1-1; 7 bases agree with TRBD1. CDR1 is MDHEN, CDR2 SYDVKM, per germline. The CDR3 sequence is 15 residues long. V gave up 3 bases and J gave up 5 bases; unmatched junction bases: 9. The CDR3, as DNA: TGTGCCAGCAGTTTCTCTCCCGGGACAGCGACTGAAGCTTTCTTT. Translated: CASSFSPGTATEAFF. Full variable domain (missing parts from reference TRBV28 and TRBJ1-1): DVKVTQSSRYLVKRTGEKVFLECVQDMDHENMFWYRQDPGLGLRLIYFSYDVKMKEKGDIPEGYSVSREKKERFSLILESASTNQTSMYLCASSFSPGTATEAFFGQGTRLTVV.

This clonotype was counted many times. This chain links TRBV20-1 with TRBJ1-5; TRBD1 is a possible D gene (5 bases). The CDR3 length is 15 residues. V lost 4 bases, J lost 7 bases, and 20 bases lay in between. CDR1 DFQATT and CDR2 SNEGSKA come from the germline V gene (reference sequence). CDR3 region: CSAIDPYSGDQPQHF. CDR3 coding DNA: TGCAGTGCTATCGACCCCTACAGTGGGGACCAGCCCCAGCATTTT.

This clonotype has at least ten counts. The genes are TRBV13 and TRBJ1-1; a weak D match, TRBD1 (6 bases). The ends were cut back, 3 bases at V and 4 bases at J, with 18 bases in the middle. The CDR3 is 16 amino acids. Germline loops: CDR1 PRHDT, CDR2 FYEKMQ (reference sequence). CDR3 nucleotides: TGTGCCAGCAGCTTCGAGATACAGGGTAGCGGCACTGAAGCTTTCTTT. As protein: CASSFEIQGSGTEAFF. The variable domain in full, with the rest retrieved from reference TRBV13 and TRBJ1-1, is AAGVIQSPRHLIKEKRETATLKCYPIPRHDTVYWYQQGPGQDPQFLISFYEKMQSDKGSIPDRFSAQQFSDYHSELNMSSLELGDSALYFCASSFEIQGSGTEAFFGQGTRLTVV.

This clonotype was counted many times. CDR3 nucleotide sequence: TGTGCCAGCAGCTCCTGGGACCGTGGTGGCTACACCTTC. Protein product: CASSSWDRGGYTF. The chain uses TRBV7-2 and TRBJ1-2, with D perhaps matching TRBD1 (5 bases). CDR1 and CDR2 from the germline V gene are SGHTA and FQGNSA. The CDR3 is 13 amino acids. Trimming removed 4 bases at V and 7 bases at J, with 13 bases between.

This clonotype has ten or more counts. The genes are TRBV11-2 and TRBJ2-7, with 7 bases identical to TRBD1. The junction had 7 bases not matched to a gene; V was cut back by 5 bases and J by 9 bases. This CDR3 has 12 amino acids. The germline V gene has CDR1 SGHAT and CDR2 FQNNGV. The DNA for the CDR3 is TGTGCCAGCAGCAACCCGGGACAGCTGCAGTACTTC. Translated, it gives CASSNPGQLQYF.

This clonotype showed up many times. V usage is TRBV5-1 and J usage is TRBJ1-1; D gene ambiguous. Germline loops: CDR1 SGHRS, CDR2 YFSETQ. The CDR3 is 16 amino acids. V lost 4 bases, J lost 1 base, and 17 bases lay in between. CDR3 protein: CASSTRAFLENTEAFF. CDR3 nucleotide sequence: TGCGCCAGCAGCACCCGGGCCTTCCTTGAGAACACTGAAGCTTTCTTT. Full variable domain (outside the CDR3, taken from reference TRBV5-1 and TRBJ1-1): KAGVTQTPRYLIKTRGQQVTLSCSPISGHRSVSWYQQTPGQGLQFLFEYFSETQRNKGNFPGRFSGRQFSNSRSEMNVSTLELGDSALYLCASSTRAFLENTEAFFGQGTRLTVV.

This clonotype was counted at least ten times. This chain connects TRBV12-3 or TRBV12-4 to TRBJ2-2; 9 bases agree with TRBD1. The J segment lost 1 base and the V segment lost 7 bases, leaving 4 bases of the junction unmatched. CDR3 size: 15 residues. CDR3 residues: CASIPGQGNTGELFF. As DNA, the CDR3 is TGTGCCAGCATTCCGGGACAGGGGAACACCGGGGAGCTGTTTTTT.

The CDR3 nucleotides read TGTGCCAGCAGACGAACCGGGACAGGGACGAACACCGGGGAGCTGTTTTTT. Its translation is CASRRTGTGTNTGELFF. The chain couples TRBV6-1 to TRBJ2-2, with 9 bases matching TRBD1. Germline V gene lookup returns CDR1 MNHNS and CDR2 SASEGT. The CDR3 is made up of 17 amino acids. With V trimmed by 6 bases and J by 0 bases, 8 bases remained unmatched.